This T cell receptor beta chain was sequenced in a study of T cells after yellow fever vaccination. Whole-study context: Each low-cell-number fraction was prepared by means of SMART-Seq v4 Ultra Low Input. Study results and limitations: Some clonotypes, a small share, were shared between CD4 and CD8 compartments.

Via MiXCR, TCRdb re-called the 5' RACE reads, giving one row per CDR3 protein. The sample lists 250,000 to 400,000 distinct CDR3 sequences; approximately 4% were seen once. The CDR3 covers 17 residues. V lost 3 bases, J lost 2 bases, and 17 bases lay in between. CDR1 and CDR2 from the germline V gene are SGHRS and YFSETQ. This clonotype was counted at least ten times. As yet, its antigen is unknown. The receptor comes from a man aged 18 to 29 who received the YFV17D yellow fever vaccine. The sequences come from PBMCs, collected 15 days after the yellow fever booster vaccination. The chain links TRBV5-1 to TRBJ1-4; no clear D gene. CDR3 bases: TGCGCCAGCAGCTCCAGGAGTGGAACATTGACTAATGAAAAACTGTTTTTT. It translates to CASSSRSGTLTNEKLFF.